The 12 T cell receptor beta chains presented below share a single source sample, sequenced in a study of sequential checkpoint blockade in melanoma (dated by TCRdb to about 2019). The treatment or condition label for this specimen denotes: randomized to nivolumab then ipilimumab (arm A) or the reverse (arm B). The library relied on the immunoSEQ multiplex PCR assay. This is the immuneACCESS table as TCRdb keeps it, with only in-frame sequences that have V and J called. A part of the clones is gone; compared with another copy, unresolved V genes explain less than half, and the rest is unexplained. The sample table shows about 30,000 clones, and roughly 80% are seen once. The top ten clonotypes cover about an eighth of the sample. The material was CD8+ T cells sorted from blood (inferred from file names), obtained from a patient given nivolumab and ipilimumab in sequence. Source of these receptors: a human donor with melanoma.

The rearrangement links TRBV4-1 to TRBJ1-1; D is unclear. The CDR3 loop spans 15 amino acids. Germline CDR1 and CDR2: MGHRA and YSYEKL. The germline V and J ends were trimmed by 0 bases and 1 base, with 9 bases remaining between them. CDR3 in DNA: TGCGCCAGCAGCCAAGATAGGGAGAAGAACACTGAAGCTTTCTTT. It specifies CASSQDREKNTEAFF.

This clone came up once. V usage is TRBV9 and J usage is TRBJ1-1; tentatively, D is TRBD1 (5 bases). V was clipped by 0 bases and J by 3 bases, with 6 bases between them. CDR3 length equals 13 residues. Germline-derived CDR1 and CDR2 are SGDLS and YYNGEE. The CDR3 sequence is CASSVAGDTEAFF. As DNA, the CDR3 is TGTGCCAGCAGCGTAGCGGGGGACACTGAAGCTTTCTTT. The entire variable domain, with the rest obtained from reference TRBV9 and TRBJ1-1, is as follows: DSGVTQTPKHLITATGQRVTLRCSPRSGDLSVYWYQQSLDQGLQFLIQYYNGEERAKGNILERFSAQQFPDLHSELNLSSLELGDSALYFCASSVAGDTEAFFGQGTRLTVV.

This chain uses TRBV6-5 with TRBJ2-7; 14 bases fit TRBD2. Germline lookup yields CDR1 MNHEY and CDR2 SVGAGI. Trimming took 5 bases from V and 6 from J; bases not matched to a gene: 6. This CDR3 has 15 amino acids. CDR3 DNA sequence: TGTGCCAGCAGTCTGACTAGCGGGGGGGCCGGCGAGCAGTACTTC. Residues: CASSLTSGGAGEQYF.

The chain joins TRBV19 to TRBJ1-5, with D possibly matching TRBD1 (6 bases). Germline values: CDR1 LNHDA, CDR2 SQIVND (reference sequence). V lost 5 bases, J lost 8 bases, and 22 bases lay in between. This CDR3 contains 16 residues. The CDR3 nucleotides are TGTGCCAGTAGTGAGGGGCCAGGGGCAATATCAGAGCCCCAGCATTTT. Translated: CASSEGPGAISEPQHF.

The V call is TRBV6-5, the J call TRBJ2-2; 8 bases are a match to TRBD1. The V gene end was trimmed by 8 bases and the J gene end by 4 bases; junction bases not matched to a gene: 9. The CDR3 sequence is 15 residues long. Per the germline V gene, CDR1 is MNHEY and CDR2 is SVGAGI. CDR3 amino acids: CASHLRQGFTGELFF. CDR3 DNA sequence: TGTGCCAGCCACCTGAGACAGGGGTTCACCGGGGAGCTGTTTTTT.

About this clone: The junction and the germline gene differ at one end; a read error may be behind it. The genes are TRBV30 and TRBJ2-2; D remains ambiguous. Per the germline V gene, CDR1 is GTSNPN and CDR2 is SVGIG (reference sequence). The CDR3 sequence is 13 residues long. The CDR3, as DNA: TGTGTCTGGAGTGTACAATCCACCGGGGAGCTGTTTTTT. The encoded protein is CVWSVQSTGELFF.

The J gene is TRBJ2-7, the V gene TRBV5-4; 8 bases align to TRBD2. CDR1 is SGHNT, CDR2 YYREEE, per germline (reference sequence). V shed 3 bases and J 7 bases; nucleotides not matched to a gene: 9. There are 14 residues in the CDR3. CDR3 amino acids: CASSSSGGRTEQYF. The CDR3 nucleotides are TGTGCCAGCAGCTCAAGCGGGGGCCGTACGGAGCAGTACTTC.

The CDR3 reads CAISETSGGALGEQFF. In nucleotides, the CDR3 is TGTGCCATCAGTGAAACTAGCGGGGGGGCTTTGGGTGAGCAGTTCTTC. The rearrangement joins TRBV10-3 to TRBJ2-1, with 13 bases fitting TRBD2. Unmatched junction bases numbered 8, after V lost 3 bases and J lost 9 bases. Germline V gene data show CDR1 as ENHRY and CDR2 as SYGVKD. The CDR3 has 16 residues.

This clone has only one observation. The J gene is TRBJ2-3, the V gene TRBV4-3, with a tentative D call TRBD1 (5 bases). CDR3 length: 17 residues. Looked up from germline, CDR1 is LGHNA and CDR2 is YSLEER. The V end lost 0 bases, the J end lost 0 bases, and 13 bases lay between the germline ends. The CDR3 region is CASSQDMVQASTDTQYF. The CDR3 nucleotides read TGCGCCAGCAGCCAAGATATGGTACAGGCCAGCACAGATACGCAGTATTTT.

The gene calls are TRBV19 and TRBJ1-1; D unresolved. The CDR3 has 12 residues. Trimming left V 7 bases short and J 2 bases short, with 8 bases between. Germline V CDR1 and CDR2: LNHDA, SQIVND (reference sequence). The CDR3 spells CASKEGNTEAFF. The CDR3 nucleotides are TGTGCCAGTAAGGAGGGAAACACTGAAGCTTTCTTT. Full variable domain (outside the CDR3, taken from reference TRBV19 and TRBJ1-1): DGGITQSPKYLFRKEGQNVTLSCEQNLNHDAMYWYRQDPGQGLRLIYYSQIVNDFQKGDIAEGYSVSREKKESFPLTVTSAQKNPTAFYLCASKEGNTEAFFGQGTRLTVV.

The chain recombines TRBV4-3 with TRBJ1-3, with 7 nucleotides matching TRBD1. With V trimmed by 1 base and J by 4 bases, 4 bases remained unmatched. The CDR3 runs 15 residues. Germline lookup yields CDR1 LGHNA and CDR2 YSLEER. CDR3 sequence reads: CASSQGQGDGNTIYF. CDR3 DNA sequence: TGCGCCAGCAGCCAAGGTCAGGGGGACGGAAACACCATATATTTT.

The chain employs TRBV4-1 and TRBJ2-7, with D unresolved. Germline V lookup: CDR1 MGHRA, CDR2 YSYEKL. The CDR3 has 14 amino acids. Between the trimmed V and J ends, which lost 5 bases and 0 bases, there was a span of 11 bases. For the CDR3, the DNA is TGCGCCAGCAGCTCCTTGTACGGCTCCTACGAGCAGTACTTC. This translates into CASSSLYGSYEQYF.